This entry lists 18 T cell receptor beta chains sequenced from one sample in a study of OX40 agonist ivuxolimab in advanced cancers. Only in-frame clones appear in the TCRdb table, and some are missing; sequencing was by immunoSEQ multiplex PCR. The sample has about 60,000 clones, around 90% seen once; the top ten hold about 1.8%. The material was CD4+ or CD8+ T cells sorted from blood, obtained in a trial of the OX40 agonist ivuxolimab. The receptors originated from an adult with an advanced solid tumor such as melanoma, head and neck, liver or kidney cancer.

This chain uses TRBV2 with TRBJ1-1; the D gene is possibly TRBD1 (5 bases). The V end was cut by 4 bases, the J end by 8 bases, with 17 bases between. Germline V lookup: CDR1 SNHLY, CDR2 FYNNEI. The CDR3 loop spans 14 amino acids. The CDR3 DNA sequence: TGTGCCAGCAGTGTGGATCGCTTCCAGGGCGAAGCTTTCTTT. Its protein product is CASSVDRFQGEAFF.

The chain is built from TRBV18 and TRBJ1-6; D may be TRBD1 (6 bases). V lost 3 bases and J lost 3, with 9 bases in between. The CDR3 covers 15 residues. In germline, CDR1 is KGHSH, CDR2 LQKENI. The DNA of the CDR3 is TGTGCCAGCTCACCGAACAGGGACTATAATTCACCCCTCCACTTT. Translated: CASSPNRDYNSPLHF. Complete variable domain (other parts from reference TRBV18 and TRBJ1-6): NAGVMQNPRHLVRRRGQEARLRCSPMKGHSHVYWYRQLPEEGLKFMVYLQKENIIDESGMPKERFSAEFPKEGPSILRIQQVVRGDSAAYFCASSPNRDYNSPLHFGNGTRLTVT.

This chain joins TRBV5-4 and TRBJ2-2, with D possibly being TRBD1 (8 bases). CDR3 length: 16 amino acids. V lost 4 bases, J lost 7 bases, and 20 bases lay in between. Germline CDR1 SGHNT, CDR2 YYREEE (reference sequence). The chain's CDR3 is CASSPASGQGGGELFF. The CDR3 nucleotides are TGTGCCAGCAGCCCGGCTAGCGGACAGGGCGGCGGGGAGCTGTTTTTT. The full variable domain, its missing parts supplied by reference TRBV5-4 and TRBJ2-2, is ETGVTQSPTHLIKTRGQQVTLRCSSQSGHNTVSWYQQALGQGPQFIFQYYREEENGRGNFPPRFSGLQFPNYSSELNVNALELDDSALYLCASSPASGQGGGELFFGEGSRLTVL.

The chain employs TRBV2 and TRBJ2-1, with D hard to call. There are 12 residues in the CDR3. Germline CDR1 and CDR2: SNHLY and FYNNEI. Trimming pared 6 bases from V and 8 bases from J, leaving 11 bases between. The CDR3 sequence: CASREFSDEQFF. CDR3 bases: TGTGCCAGCAGGGAGTTCAGCGATGAGCAGTTCTTC. The complete variable domain, with remaining parts taken from reference TRBV2 and TRBJ2-1, reads EPEVTQTPSHQVTQMGQEVILRCVPISNHLYFYWYRQILGQKVEFLVSFYNNEISEKSEIFDDQFSVERPDGSNFTLKIRSTKLEDSAMYFCASREFSDEQFFGPGTRLTVL.

V is TRBV6-1 and J is TRBJ1-1; 7 bases map to TRBD1. CDR3 size: 14 residues. V was clipped by 6 bases and J by 3 bases; unmatched bases: 7. Germline V gene data show CDR1 as MNHNS and CDR2 as SASEGT. The DNA of the CDR3 is TGTGCCAGCAGCACCGAAGGGGGCCACACTGAAGCTTTCTTT. It is translated as CASSTEGGHTEAFF.

The chain carries TRBV28 and TRBJ2-7; D is perhaps TRBD2 (7 bases). The CDR3 loop spans 16 amino acids. The V end lost 7 bases, the J end lost 2 bases, and 21 bases lay between the germline ends. Germline V lookup: CDR1 MDHEN, CDR2 SYDVKM. The CDR3 here is CASTTLGGARPYEQYF. The DNA for the CDR3 is TGTGCCAGCACCACGCTAGGGGGGGCACGGCCCTACGAGCAGTACTTC.

CDR3 protein: CASSTGLQPQHF. The DNA for the CDR3 is TGTGCCAGTTCTACAGGGCTTCAGCCCCAGCATTTT. The chain recombines TRBV19 with TRBJ1-5; a possible D gene is TRBD1 (6 bases). This CDR3 comprises 12 residues. Germline CDR1 and CDR2: LNHDA and SQIVND (reference sequence). V was trimmed by 8 bases and J by 6 bases, leaving 11 bases between them.

The V call is TRBV30, the J call TRBJ2-2; no clear D gene. Trimming pared 0 bases from V and 4 bases from J, leaving 6 bases between. From germline, CDR1 is GTSNPN and CDR2 SVGIG (reference sequence). The CDR3 is 13 residues long. The CDR3 loop reads CAWSVISTGELFF. The CDR3 DNA sequence: TGTGCCTGGAGTGTAATCAGCACCGGGGAGCTGTTTTTT. Complete variable domain (other parts from reference TRBV30 and TRBJ2-2): SQTIHQWPATLVQPVGSPLSLECTVEGTSNPNLYWYRQAAGRGLQLLFYSVGIGQISSEVPQNLSASRPQDRQFILSSKKLLLSDSGFYLCAWSVISTGELFFGEGSRLTVL.

CDR3 loop: CASSELGGPTSNQPQHF. The DNA for the CDR3 is TGTGCCAGCAGTGAACTGGGGGGCCCAACAAGCAATCAGCCCCAGCATTTT. This chain joins TRBV6-1 and TRBJ1-5; tentatively, D is TRBD1 (6 bases). Trimming shortened V by 2 bases and J by 1 base, and 15 bases separated the two germline ends. CDR3 length: 17 amino acids. Germline-derived CDR1 and CDR2 are MNHNS and SASEGT.

The rearrangement uses TRBV7-9 and TRBJ2-1; perhaps TRBD1 as D (6 bases). The CDR3 spans 19 residues. The V end lost 2 bases, the J end lost 0 bases, and 20 bases lay between the germline ends. In germline, CDR1 is SEHNR, CDR2 FQNEAQ (reference sequence). CDR3 in DNA: TGTGCCAGCAGCTTACTTAGGGGGACGGGTTCGAGCTCCTACAATGAGCAGTTCTTC. As protein: CASSLLRGTGSSSYNEQFF. The variable domain in full, completed from reference TRBV7-9 and TRBJ2-1, reads DTGVSQNPRHKITKRGQNVTFRCDPISEHNRLYWYRQTLGQGPEFLTYFQNEAQLEKSRLLSDRFSAERPKGSFSTLEIQRTEQGDSAMYLCASSLLRGTGSSSYNEQFFGPGTRLTVL.

This clone was recorded once. The CDR3 loop reads CASSPLISGANVLTF. In DNA, the CDR3 is TGTGCCAGCTCACCCTTGATATCTGGGGCCAACGTCCTGACTTTC. The chain has TRBV18 and TRBJ2-6; D unresolved. The ends were cut back, 3 bases at V and 1 base at J, with 7 bases in the middle. This CDR3 contains 15 residues. Looked up from germline, CDR1 is KGHSH and CDR2 is LQKENI.

This clone occurred once. The chain combines TRBV7-2 with TRBJ2-7, with D perhaps assigned TRBD1 or TRBD2 (6 bases each). With 4 bases removed from V and 5 bases from J, the gap between germline ends came to 18 bases. The CDR3 consists of 15 residues. CDR1 is SGHTA, CDR2 FQGNSA, per germline. This chain's CDR3 is CASSSAGEVSNEQYF. The CDR3 nucleotides are TGTGCCAGCAGCTCCGCAGGGGAGGTATCCAACGAGCAGTACTTC.

The chain joins TRBV28 to TRBJ2-7, with D unclear. V lost 5 bases to trimming and J lost 2 bases, with 10 bases between them. This CDR3 spans 13 amino acids. Germline loops: CDR1 MDHEN, CDR2 SYDVKM. The CDR3 loop is CASSAPVAYEQYF. CDR3 sequence (DNA): TGTGCCAGCAGTGCCCCCGTTGCCTACGAGCAGTACTTC.

The J gene is TRBJ1-1, the V gene TRBV19; 8 positions match TRBD1. V shed 5 bases and J 4 bases; nucleotides not matched to a gene: 9. The germline CDR1 and CDR2 sequences are LNHDA and SQIVND (reference sequence). The CDR3 has 15 amino acids. CDR3 in DNA: TGTGCCAGTAGTGGACAGGGAGGGGGGCCCACTGAAGCTTTCTTT. Its translation is CASSGQGGGPTEAFF.

This clone was found once. This rearrangement joins TRBV6-1 to TRBJ2-1, with 7 bases identical to TRBD2. From germline, CDR1 is MNHNS and CDR2 SASEGT. Germline trimming cut 6 bases from V and 4 bases from J; bases unmatched to any gene: 6. The CDR3 runs 14 residues. CDR3 residues: CASSRTSGYNEQFF. DNA of the CDR3: TGTGCCAGCAGCAGGACTAGTGGGTACAATGAGCAGTTCTTC.

The chain is built from TRBV6-6 and TRBJ1-6; D call uncertain. The germline V gene has CDR1 MNHNY and CDR2 SVGAGI (reference sequence). V shed 5 bases and J shed 7 bases, with 12 bases lying between them. This CDR3 spans 14 amino acids. The CDR3 here is CASSKSDRNSPLHF. CDR3 DNA: TGTGCCAGCAGTAAGTCGGACCGAAATTCACCCCTCCACTTT.

The V call is TRBV28, the J call TRBJ2-7; D unclear. The CDR3 totals 13 residues. The germline CDR1 and CDR2 sequences are MDHEN and SYDVKM. Trimming left V 6 bases short and J 4 bases short, with 13 bases between. CDR3 sequence reads: CASRGTRWYEQYF. The CDR3 DNA follows: TGTGCCAGCAGGGGCACTCGATGGTACGAGCAGTACTTC.

The chain uses TRBV27 and TRBJ2-1; TRBD1 matches at 8 bases. Germline assignment: CDR1 MNHEY and CDR2 SMNVEV (reference sequence). The CDR3 loop spans 13 amino acids. V dropped 5 bases and J dropped 5; count of bases not matched to a gene: 2. This CDR3 is CASSLDRDNEQFF. In nucleotides, the CDR3 is TGTGCCAGCAGTCTGGACAGGGACAATGAGCAGTTCTTC.